Listed below are T cell receptor beta chains from one sample, sequenced in a study of blood T cell repertoires in COVID-19. The table came from immunoSEQ multiplex PCR; TCRdb's copy has only in-frame clones and leaves some out. This sample has about 180,000 clones, with roughly 88% found just once. Material: peripheral blood. These receptors were obtained from a woman of 80 years or more with acute or convalescent COVID-19. The CDR3 runs from the conserved cysteine through the conserved F or W. The D gene is left open where the match is weak. Expanded clones get a size class; other rows say once, few or many, or leave the size out.

v_call,clone_size,d_call,cdr3_length,j_call,cdr3_nt,cdr3_aa
TRBV9,once,.,14,TRBJ1-4,TGTGCCAGCAGCCCCGGCAGGCAGAATGAAAAACTGTTTTTT,CASSPGRQNEKLFF
TRBV6-5,.,TRBD1,14,TRBJ1-2,TGTGCCAGCAGTTACACCGGGACAGCGCCTGGCTACACCTTC,CASSYTGTAPGYTF
TRBV7-9,.,TRBD1,13,TRBJ2-5,TGTGCCAGCAGATCGACAGGGTTCCCGACCCAGTACTTC,CASRSTGFPTQYF
TRBV19,once,.,13,TRBJ2-7,TGTGCCCGCGGGGGCCCCTATGTCTACGAGCAGTACTTC,CARGGPYVYEQYF
TRBV25-1,.,.,14,TRBJ2-2,TGTGCCAGTCGGGACTCCAGAGCCACCGGGGAGCTGTTTTTT,CASRDSRATGELFF
TRBV10-3,few,.,13,TRBJ2-7,TGTGCCATCAGTGAGGGGCTCCCTCCCGAGCAGTACTTC,CAISEGLPPEQYF
TRBV6-5,few,TRBD1,14,TRBJ1-6,TGTGCCAGCAGTCCCCGGACAGGGAGTTCACCCCTCCACTTT,CASSPRTGSSPLHF
TRBV19,.,.,14,TRBJ2-5,TGTGCCAGTAGTATGGGTAGACTAGAAGAGACCCAGTACTTC,CASSMGRLEETQYF
TRBV4-1,.,TRBD2,17,TRBJ2-3,TGCGCCAGCAGCCGCGAGACTAGCGGGAGGGCGGCAGATACGCAGTATTTT,CASSRETSGRAADTQYF
TRBV7-2,.,TRBD2,15,TRBJ2-1,TGTGCCAGCAGCTTTTCCGGGACTAGCGGGAGTGAGCAGTTCTTC,CASSFSGTSGSEQFF
TRBV7-9,.,TRBD2,15,TRBJ2-1,TGTGCCAGCGGGAGGGGCGGGAGAATTTACAATGAGCAGTTCTTC,CASGRGGRIYNEQFF
TRBV15,.,TRBD1,14,TRBJ2-2,TGTGCCACCAGCACTAACAGGGGGTCCGGGGAGCTGTTTTTT,CATSTNRGSGELFF
TRBV5-6,few,.,13,TRBJ1-1,TGTGCCAGCAGCTTGGGGATAGCGGGTGAAGCTTTCTTT,CASSLGIAGEAFF
TRBV15,.,.,17,TRBJ1-5,TGTGCCACCAGCAGAAACATGCAGGGGTACGGCAATCAGCCCCAGCATTTT,CATSRNMQGYGNQPQHF
TRBV3-1/TRBV3-2,.,.,17,TRBJ1-6,TGTGCCAGCAGCCAACAGGGGACGGGCTCCTATAATTCACCCCTCCACTTT,CASSQQGTGSYNSPLHF
TRBV10-3,.,TRBD2,15,TRBJ2-3,TGTGCCAGCAGGGGATCGACTAGCGGCCCAGATACGCAGTATTTT,CASRGSTSGPDTQYF
TRBV2,few,TRBD2,15,TRBJ2-1,TGTGCCAGCAGTGAACTAGCGGGGGGGCCTGCTGAGCAGTTCTTC,CASSELAGGPAEQFF
TRBV7-9,.,.,15,TRBJ2-3,TGTGCCAGCAGCTTAGATCCGGAGACCACAGATACGCAGTATTTT,CASSLDPETTDTQYF
TRBV5-4,many,.,11,TRBJ1-1,TGTGCCAGCAGCGCACAGGGTAAAGCTTTCTTT,CASSAQGKAFF
TRBV24-1,once,TRBD2,17,TRBJ2-3,TGTGCCACCAGTGATCCCTACCTAGCGGCTGACACAGATACGCAGTATTTT,CATSDPYLAADTDTQYF
TRBV7-2,.,TRBD1,13,TRBJ2-2,TGTGCCAGCAGCAGGGACAGGGCCGGGGAGCTGTTTTTT,CASSRDRAGELFF
TRBV5-4,few,TRBD1,17,TRBJ1-5,TGTGCCAGCCCCAATATAGGACAGGGGAGTCTCAATCAGCCCCAGCATTTT,CASPNIGQGSLNQPQHF
TRBV5-1,.,TRBD1,15,TRBJ1-6,TGCGCCAGCAGCGTGGGACAGTCTTTTAATTCACCCCTCCACTTT,CASSVGQSFNSPLHF
TRBV18,few,.,15,TRBJ1-1,TGTGCCAGCTCATCAATACAGGTTATGAACACTGAAGCTTTCTTT,CASSSIQVMNTEAFF
TRBV24-1,.,TRBD1,17,TRBJ1-3,TGTGCCACCAGTGATCCCCCCGGACAGGCTTCTGGAAACACCATATATTTT,CATSDPPGQASGNTIYF
TRBV5-1,.,TRBD1,14,TRBJ1-4,TGCGCCAGCAGTCCCGGGACAGGGATTGAAAAACTGTTTTTT,CASSPGTGIEKLFF
TRBV6-5,.,.,14,TRBJ1-4,TGTGCCAGCAGTTCACCAGGGGATCGTGAAAAACTGTTTTTT,CASSSPGDREKLFF
TRBV7-2,.,TRBD1,14,TRBJ2-3,TGTGCCAGCAGCTGGGACAGCAACACAGATACGCAGTATTTT,CASSWDSNTDTQYF
TRBV19,.,.,14,TRBJ1-5,TGTGCCACTGGCCCTACAGGACTAAATCAGCCCCAGCATTTT,CATGPTGLNQPQHF
TRBV4-1,.,.,15,TRBJ1-2,TGCGCCAGCAGCCAAGATAGGCGGGGGCACTATGGCTACACCTTC,CASSQDRRGHYGYTF
TRBV2,.,.,13,TRBJ2-1,TGTGCCAGCAGTGAAGCGCGAACGGGTGAGCAGTTCTTC,CASSEARTGEQFF
TRBV12-3/TRBV12-4,.,.,12,TRBJ1-1,TGTGCCAGCAGTCGACCCGGGGGGACAGCTTTCTTT,CASSRPGGTAFF
TRBV19,once,.,12,TRBJ1-2,TGTGCCACATTACAGGGTATCGATGGCTACACCTTC,CATLQGIDGYTF
TRBV27,once,.,13,TRBJ1-6,TGTGCCAGCAGGAGCTCCTATAATTCACCCCTCCACTTT,CASRSSYNSPLHF
TRBV3-1/TRBV3-2,once,.,15,TRBJ2-1,TGTGCCAGCAGCCCCCGAAACTACCCCTACAATGAGCAGTTCTTC,CASSPRNYPYNEQFF
TRBV3-1/TRBV3-2,.,TRBD1,12,TRBJ1-1,TGTGCCAGCAGGGCAGGGGGCTCTGAAGCTTTCTTT,CASRAGGSEAFF
TRBV19,.,.,13,TRBJ2-1,TGTGCCAGTAGTATGTTGAGATACAATGAGCAGTTCTTC,CASSMLRYNEQFF
TRBV5-1,.,.,16,TRBJ1-3,TGCGCCAGCAGCTTTCACGGACTCTTCTCTGGAAACACCATATATTTT,CASSFHGLFSGNTIYF
TRBV7-8,.,TRBD1,14,TRBJ2-2,TGTGCCACCAAATGGGACAGGGGGCCCGGGGAGCTGTTTTTT,CATKWDRGPGELFF
TRBV7-6,.,TRBD2,15,TRBJ2-1,TGTGCCAGCAGCTTAGCTGCGGGAGGGCCTATTGAGCAGTTCTTC,CASSLAAGGPIEQFF
TRBV19,.,.,12,TRBJ2-7,TGTGCCAGTAGTCCTCTTGGGGGGGAGCAGTACTTC,CASSPLGGEQYF
TRBV7-9,once,TRBD2,16,TRBJ2-5,TGTGCCAGCAGCCTACCCAGCGGGAGAGGTAAAGAGACCCAGTACTTC,CASSLPSGRGKETQYF
TRBV19,.,.,13,TRBJ1-2,TGTGCCAGTAGTTCTCCGGGATTGGGGGGCTACACCTTC,CASSSPGLGGYTF
TRBV7-2,.,.,14,TRBJ2-3,TGTGCCAGCAGCTCCAACGGGGGAGAAGATACGCAGTATTTT,CASSSNGGEDTQYF
TRBV3-1/TRBV3-2,.,.,13,TRBJ2-7,TGTGCCAGCAGCCAAGTAGCTTCCTACGAGCAGTACTTC,CASSQVASYEQYF
TRBV12-5,.,.,14,TRBJ1-1,TGTGCTAGTCGCAGGCGGGGGGCGGACACTGAAGCTTTCTTT,CASRRRGADTEAFF
TRBV7-2,.,TRBD1,15,TRBJ1-5,TGTGCCAGCAGCCAAAGGACAGGGGGGGATCAGCCCCAGCATTTT,CASSQRTGGDQPQHF
TRBV15,.,.,14,TRBJ2-7,TGTGCCACCAGCGAGGGGACTGGAGGGTACGAGCAGTACTTC,CATSEGTGGYEQYF
TRBV7-2,.,.,15,TRBJ1-3,TGTGCCAGCAGCTTAGGGGCAGCCTCTGGAAACACCATATATTTT,CASSLGAASGNTIYF
TRBV12-3/TRBV12-4,.,TRBD1,13,TRBJ1-2,TGTGCCAGCACTTGGGACAGGGCCTATGGCTACACCTTC,CASTWDRAYGYTF
TRBV24-1,.,.,15,TRBJ2-2,TGTGCCACCAGTGAACCGGGACAAAACACCGGGGAGCTGTTTTTT,CATSEPGQNTGELFF